Included here is one T cell receptor (beta chain) sequence, with context. The target antigen is unknown. As to time point: newly diagnosed GD, antithyroid drugs for less than 3 months. From PBMCs, RNA was extracted and then used to make the TCR library. Peripheral blood, at approximately 10 milliliters, went into EDTA tubes. The source of the sample is a study of regulatory T cells in long-lasting Graves disease. Notes on the study in general: Shared public clonotypes totalled about 2,700 in persistent patients, compared with about 990 in new patients.

CDR3 regions were amplified by Arm-PCR using iRepertoire HTBI primers to build TCR beta libraries. TCRdb independently ran MiXCR on the multiplex PCR reads; one entry per CDR3 protein. In the table there are under 700,000 distinct CDR3 sequences, roughly 16% of which are singletons. Per germline, CDR1 MDHEN and CDR2 SYDVKM. The V end was cut by 5 bases, the J end by 6 bases, with 14 bases between. The CDR3 contains 14 residues. This sample was also put to use in a study of T cells in Graves' hyperthyroidism and ophthalmopathy. That work contributes: First-round RT-PCR with HTBI primers amplified the TCR CDR3 region. The majority of expanded thyroid clonotypes above 0.001 also appeared in blood.

The gene calls are TRBV28 and TRBJ1-5; no clear D. This clonotype originated in a woman aged 35 to 60 with Graves disease. The sample was peripheral blood mononuclear cells (PBMCs), taken at new diagnosis, from a patient treated with antithyroid drugs. This chain's CDR3 is CASSLGLYLQPQHF. The CDR3 DNA follows: TGTGCCAGCAGTCTCGGACTGTATCTTCAGCCCCAGCATTTT.